The clone carrying this T cell receptor (beta chain) was counted a few times. The target antigen is unknown. The data derive from a study of sequential checkpoint blockade in melanoma. Study summary: Randomization was 1:1 between first-line nivolumab→ipilimumab and ipilimumab→nivolumab. DNA from 91 pretreatment tumor samples underwent TCRβ immunosequencing. Study observations and caveats: Tumor T-cell fraction and clonality correlated with PD-L1 and CD8+ counts.

Treatment in this sample: randomized to nivolumab then ipilimumab (arm A) or the reverse (arm B). Patients had received no earlier DNA-damaging chemotherapy. Assay used: immunoSEQ multiplex PCR; TCRdb lists only in-frame clones, some missing. This table has about 13,000 clones, about 28% appearing once. CDR1 is MDHEN, CDR2 SYDVKM, per germline. V shed 8 bases, J shed 6 bases, and the junction held 13 bases outside the gene matches. This CDR3 comprises 16 residues. The specimen was tumor tissue (inferred from file names), collected from a patient given nivolumab and ipilimumab in sequence. The V call is TRBV28, the J call TRBJ2-1; the match to TRBD2 covers 10 bases. This receptor was obtained from a human donor with melanoma. The CDR3 bases are TGTGCCAGCGCTCCTCTTCGGACTAGCGGCTTCAATGAGCAGTTCTTC. Its protein is CASAPLRTSGFNEQFF.